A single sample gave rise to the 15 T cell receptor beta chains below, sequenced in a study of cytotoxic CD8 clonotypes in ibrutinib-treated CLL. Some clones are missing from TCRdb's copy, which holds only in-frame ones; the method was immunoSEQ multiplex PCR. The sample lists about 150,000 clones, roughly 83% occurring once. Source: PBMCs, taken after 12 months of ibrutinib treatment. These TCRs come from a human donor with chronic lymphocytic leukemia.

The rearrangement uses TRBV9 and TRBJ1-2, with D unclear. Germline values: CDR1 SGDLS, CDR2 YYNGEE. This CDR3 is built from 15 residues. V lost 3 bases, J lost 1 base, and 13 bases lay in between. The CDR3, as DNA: TGTGCCAGCAGCGCCGTGGGCAGGTTTAACTATGGCTACACCTTC. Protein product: CASSAVGRFNYGYTF.

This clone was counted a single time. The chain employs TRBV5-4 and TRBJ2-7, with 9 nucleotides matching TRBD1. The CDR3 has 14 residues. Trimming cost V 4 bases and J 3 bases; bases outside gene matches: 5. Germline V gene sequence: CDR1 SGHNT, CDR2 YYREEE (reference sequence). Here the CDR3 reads CASSRDRVGYEQYF. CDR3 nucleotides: TGTGCCAGCAGCCGGGACAGGGTCGGCTACGAGCAGTACTTC.

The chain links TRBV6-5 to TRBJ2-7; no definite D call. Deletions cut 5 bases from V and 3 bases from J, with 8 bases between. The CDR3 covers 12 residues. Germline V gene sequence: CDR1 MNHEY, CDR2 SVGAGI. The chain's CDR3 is CASSGLSYEQYF. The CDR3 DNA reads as TGTGCCAGCAGTGGTTTGAGCTACGAGCAGTACTTC.

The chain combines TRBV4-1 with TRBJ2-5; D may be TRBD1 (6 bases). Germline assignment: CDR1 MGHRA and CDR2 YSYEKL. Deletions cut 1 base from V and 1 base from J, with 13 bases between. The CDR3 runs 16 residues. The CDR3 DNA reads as TGCGCCAGCAGCCAAGCGCCCGGGACACTCCAAGAGACCCAGTACTTC. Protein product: CASSQAPGTLQETQYF.

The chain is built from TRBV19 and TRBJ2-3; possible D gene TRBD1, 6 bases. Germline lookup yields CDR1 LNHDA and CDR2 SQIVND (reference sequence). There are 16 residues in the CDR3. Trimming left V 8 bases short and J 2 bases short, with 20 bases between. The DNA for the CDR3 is TGTGCCAGTCGCGACAGGCCTGACTTTTTCACAGATACGCAGTATTTT. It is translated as CASRDRPDFFTDTQYF.

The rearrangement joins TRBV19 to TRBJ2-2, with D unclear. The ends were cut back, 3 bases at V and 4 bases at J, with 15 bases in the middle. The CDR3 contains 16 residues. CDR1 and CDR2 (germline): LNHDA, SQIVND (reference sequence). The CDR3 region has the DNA TGTGCCAGTAGTATGCGCGTCGGTATGGGCACCGGGGAGCTGTTTTTT. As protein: CASSMRVGMGTGELFF.

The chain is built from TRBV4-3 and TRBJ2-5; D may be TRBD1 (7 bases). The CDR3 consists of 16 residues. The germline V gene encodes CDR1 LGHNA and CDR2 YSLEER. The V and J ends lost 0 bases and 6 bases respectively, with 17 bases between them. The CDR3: CASSQDLTGEAQTQYF. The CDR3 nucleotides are TGCGCCAGCAGCCAAGATCTCACAGGGGAGGCGCAGACCCAGTACTTC.

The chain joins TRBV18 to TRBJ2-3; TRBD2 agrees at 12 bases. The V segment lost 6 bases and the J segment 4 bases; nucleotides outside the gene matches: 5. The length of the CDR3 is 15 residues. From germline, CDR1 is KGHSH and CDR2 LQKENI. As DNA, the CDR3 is TGTGCCAGCTCGCTGACTAGCGGGAGCCCAGATACGCAGTATTTT. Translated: CASSLTSGSPDTQYF. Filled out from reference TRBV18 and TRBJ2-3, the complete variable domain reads NAGVMQNPRHLVRRRGQEARLRCSPMKGHSHVYWYRQLPEEGLKFMVYLQKENIIDESGMPKERFSAEFPKEGPSILRIQQVVRGDSAAYFCASSLTSGSPDTQYFGPGTRLTVL.

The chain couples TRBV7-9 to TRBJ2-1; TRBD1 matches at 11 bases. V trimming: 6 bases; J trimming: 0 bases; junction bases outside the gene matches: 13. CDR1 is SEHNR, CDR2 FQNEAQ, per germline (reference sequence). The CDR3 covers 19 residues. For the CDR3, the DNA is TGTGCCAGCAGTTTAAAAGGGACAGGGGGTACCATCTCCTACAATGAGCAGTTCTTC. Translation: CASSLKGTGGTISYNEQFF.

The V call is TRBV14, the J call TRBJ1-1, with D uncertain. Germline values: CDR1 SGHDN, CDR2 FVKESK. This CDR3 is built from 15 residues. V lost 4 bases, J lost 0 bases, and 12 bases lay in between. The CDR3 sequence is CASSPYGAVNTEAFF. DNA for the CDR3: TGTGCCAGCAGCCCCTATGGCGCCGTGAACACTGAAGCTTTCTTT.

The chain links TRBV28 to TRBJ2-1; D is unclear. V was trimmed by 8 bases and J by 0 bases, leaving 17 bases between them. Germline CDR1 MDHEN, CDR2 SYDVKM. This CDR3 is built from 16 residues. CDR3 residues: CASLPLVVSSYNEQFF. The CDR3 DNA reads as TGTGCCAGCTTACCCCTGGTGGTTAGCTCCTACAATGAGCAGTTCTTC.

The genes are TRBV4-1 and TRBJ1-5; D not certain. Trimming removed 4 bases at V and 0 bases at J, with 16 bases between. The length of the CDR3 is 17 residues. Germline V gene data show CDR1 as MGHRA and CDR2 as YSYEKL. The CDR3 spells CASSPGPSGSSNQPQHF. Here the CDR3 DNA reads TGCGCCAGCAGCCCCGGCCCAAGTGGCAGTAGCAATCAGCCCCAGCATTTT.

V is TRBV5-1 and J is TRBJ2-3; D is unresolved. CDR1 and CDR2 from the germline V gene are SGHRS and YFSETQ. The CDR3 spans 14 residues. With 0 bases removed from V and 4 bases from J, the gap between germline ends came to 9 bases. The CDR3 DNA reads TGCGCCAGCAGCTTGGATCAGAGTTCAGATACGCAGTATTTT. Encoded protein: CASSLDQSSDTQYF.

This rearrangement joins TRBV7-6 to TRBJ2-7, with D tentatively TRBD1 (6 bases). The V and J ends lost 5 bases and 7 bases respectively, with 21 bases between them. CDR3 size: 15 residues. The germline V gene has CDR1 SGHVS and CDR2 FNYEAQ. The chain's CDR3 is CASSERQGSRREQYF. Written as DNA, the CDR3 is TGTGCCAGCAGCGAACGGCAGGGGTCGAGAAGGGAGCAGTACTTC.

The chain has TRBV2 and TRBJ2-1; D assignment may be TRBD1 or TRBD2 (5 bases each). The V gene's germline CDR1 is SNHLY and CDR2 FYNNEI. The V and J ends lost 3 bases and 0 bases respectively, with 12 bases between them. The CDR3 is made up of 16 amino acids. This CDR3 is CASSDVGDPSYNEQFF. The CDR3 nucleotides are TGTGCCAGCAGTGACGTCGGGGACCCCTCCTACAATGAGCAGTTCTTC.